Below are 31 T cell receptor beta chains sequenced from a single sample in a study of patients and donors after allogeneic stem cell transplantation. TCRdb re-called the RT-PCR reads with MiXCR, one entry per CDR3 protein. The sample yields about 230,000 distinct CDR3 sequences, 14% seen once. The sequenced sample consisted of blood, either unsorted or a sorted T cell fraction (not recorded which). The receptors were gathered from a human donor who was either an allogeneic HSCT recipient or a stem cell or donor lymphocyte infusion donor (not recorded which). It is not recorded whose cells these are; they may come from a transplant donor.

This clonotype was seen a few times. The CDR3 bases are TGTGCCAGCAGTCGGCAGGGGCCTGGGGCCAACGTCCTGACTTTC. As protein: CASSRQGPGANVLTF. The genes are TRBV6-1 and TRBJ2-6; the D gene is possibly TRBD1 (6 bases). Trimming pared 5 bases from V and 2 bases from J, leaving 10 bases between. CDR1 is MNHNS, CDR2 SASEGT, per germline. This CDR3 comprises 15 residues.

The gene calls are TRBV28 and TRBJ2-3, with 9 bases lining up with TRBD1. Germline V gene lookup returns CDR1 MDHEN and CDR2 SYDVKM. This CDR3 is built from 15 residues. With V trimmed by 4 bases and J by 3 bases, 5 bases remained unmatched. CDR3 protein: CASSSRDRETDTQYF. CDR3 in DNA: TGTGCCAGCAGTTCCAGGGACAGGGAAACAGATACGCAGTATTTT.

This clonotype was counted at least ten times. The rearrangement uses TRBV20-1 and TRBJ1-5, with TRBD1 matching over 9 bases. Trimming took 5 bases from V and 6 from J; bases not matched to a gene: 14. The V gene's germline CDR1 is DFQATT and CDR2 SNEGSKA (reference sequence). This CDR3 contains 16 residues. The CDR3 region is CSALGQGGSLRQPQHF. The CDR3 bases are TGCAGTGCTCTGGGACAGGGAGGTTCGTTACGTCAGCCCCAGCATTTT.

J is TRBJ1-4 and V is TRBV12-3 or TRBV12-4; a possible D gene is TRBD1 (6 bases). The V gene lost 5 bases and the J gene lost 2 bases, with 18 bases spanning the gap. This CDR3 has 17 residues. The chain's CDR3 is CASSQNRDLGTNEKLFF. In DNA, the CDR3 is TGTGCCAGCAGTCAAAACAGGGATCTGGGGACTAATGAAAAACTGTTTTTT.

V and J are TRBV10-3 and TRBJ1-2, with TRBD1 as a possible D gene (6 bases). Trimming removed 6 bases from V and 5 bases from J, with 25 bases in between. The CDR3 sequence is 17 residues long. CDR1 ENHRY and CDR2 SYGVKD come from the germline V gene. This CDR3 is CAIRHPSGRGGSYGYTF. The CDR3 DNA reads TGTGCCATCAGACATCCGAGCGGTAGGGGGGGGTCATATGGCTACACCTTC.

This clonotype occurred a few times. The V gene is TRBV5-1, the J gene TRBJ2-2, with D perhaps TRBD1 or TRBD2 (5 bases each). V was pared by 2 bases and J by 6 bases, with 17 bases between. Germline loops: CDR1 SGHRS, CDR2 YFSETQ. CDR3 length: 16 amino acids. The CDR3 region is CASSFQAGRAAGELFF. The CDR3 DNA reads TGCGCCAGCAGCTTTCAAGCAGGGCGGGCGGCCGGGGAGCTGTTTTTT.

This chain joins TRBV3-1 and TRBJ1-5; the match to TRBD1 covers 10 bases. Germline V gene sequence: CDR1 LGHDT, CDR2 YNNKEL (reference sequence). CDR3 length equals 15 residues. The V gene end was trimmed by 4 bases and the J gene end by 3 bases; junction bases not matched to a gene: 3. CDR3 sequence reads: CASSPGQGNNQPQHF. CDR3 sequence (DNA): TGTGCCAGCAGCCCGGGACAGGGGAACAATCAGCCCCAGCATTTT.

This clonotype was detected only a few times. The chain links TRBV6-1 to TRBJ2-1; D is unclear. The CDR3 has 13 amino acids. The V gene lost 2 bases and the J gene lost 11 bases, with 13 bases spanning the gap. Per the germline V gene, CDR1 is MNHNS and CDR2 is SASEGT. The CDR3 DNA sequence: TGTGCCAGCAGTGAATCCAGACTGCTGCAGCAGTTCTTC. Amino acid sequence: CASSESRLLQQFF.

This clonotype was picked up a small number of times. This chain links TRBV3-1 with TRBJ1-2; possibly TRBD1 for D (6 bases). CDR3 length: 14 amino acids. The V end was cut by 4 bases, the J end by 4 bases, with 13 bases between. Germline V gives CDR1 LGHDT, CDR2 YNNKEL (reference sequence). The CDR3 sequence is CASSPDTGIYGYTF. DNA of the CDR3: TGTGCCAGCAGCCCGGATACAGGGATCTATGGCTACACCTTC.

There are a few counts of this clonotype. The chain is built from TRBV11-2 and TRBJ2-1, with 11 nucleotides matching TRBD2. The CDR3 runs 13 residues. V dropped 8 bases and J dropped 10; count of bases not matched to a gene: 7. In germline, CDR1 is SGHAT, CDR2 FQNNGV. The CDR3 loop is CASAGTSGGEQFF. The DNA of the CDR3 is TGTGCCAGCGCCGGAACTAGCGGGGGCGAGCAGTTCTTC.

V is TRBV12-3 or TRBV12-4 and J is TRBJ2-7; no clear D. Trimming took off 5 bases at V and 4 bases at J, with 9 bases between the two ends. This CDR3 contains 12 residues. In nucleotides, the CDR3 is TGTGCCAGCAGTGCGACGGAATACGAGCAGTACTTC. Its protein is CASSATEYEQYF.

This clonotype was seen repeatedly, ten times or more. This rearrangement joins TRBV12-3 or TRBV12-4 to TRBJ1-2; possibly TRBD1 for D (5 bases). V lost 10 bases, J lost 2 bases, and 11 bases lay in between. This CDR3 contains 12 residues. For the CDR3, the DNA is TGTGCCACCGGGACCCCAAACTATGGCTACACCTTC. Encoded protein: CATGTPNYGYTF.

The chain is built from TRBV20-1 and TRBJ2-5; perhaps D is TRBD1 or TRBD2 (6 bases each). Germline-derived CDR1 and CDR2 are DFQATT and SNEGSKA (reference sequence). There are 12 residues in the CDR3. Trimming took off 6 bases at V and 7 bases at J, with 15 bases between the two ends. The CDR3 region is CSAWGAGVTQYF. DNA for the CDR3: TGCAGTGCGTGGGGGGCCGGAGTGACCCAGTACTTC.

The chain employs TRBV9 and TRBJ1-6, with D possibly TRBD1 on 5 matching bases. Trimming pared 6 bases from V and 14 bases from J, leaving 27 bases between. This CDR3 contains 16 residues. Germline CDR1 reads SGDLS; CDR2 reads YYNGEE. In nucleotides, the CDR3 is TGTGCCAGCAAATACCTCGTGGGGCTGGACCATGGAGCCCTCCACTTT. It is translated as CASKYLVGLDHGALHF.

This clonotype was counted between two and nine times. The rearrangement joins TRBV7-6 to TRBJ2-7; D is uncertain. V lost 5 bases and J 4 bases, leaving 21 bases between the germline ends. CDR3 length: 16 amino acids. CDR1 and CDR2 (germline): SGHVS, FNYEAQ. CDR3 in DNA: TGTGCCAGCAGCCCTTTTAGGACGGCTGGGTCGTACGAGCAGTACTTC. Its translation is CASSPFRTAGSYEQYF. The complete variable domain, with remaining parts taken from reference TRBV7-6 and TRBJ2-7, reads GAGVSQSPRYKVTKRGQDVALRCDPISGHVSLYWYRQALGQGPEFLTYFNYEAQQDKSGLPNDRFSAERPEGSISTLTIQRTEQRDSAMYRCASSPFRTAGSYEQYFGPGTRLTVT.

The rearrangement joins TRBV3-1 to TRBJ1-2; D is unclear. Trimming pared 4 bases from V and 6 bases from J, leaving 15 bases between. The germline CDR1 and CDR2 sequences are LGHDT and YNNKEL (reference sequence). The CDR3 is 14 amino acids. CDR3 in amino acids: CASSLRTGPHGYTF. CDR3 coding DNA: TGTGCCAGCAGCCTCCGGACCGGGCCCCATGGCTACACCTTC.

In its sample, this clonotype was seen a few times. V and J are TRBV15 and TRBJ2-3; no clear D. There are 15 residues in the CDR3. The V gene's germline CDR1 is LNHNV and CDR2 YYDKDF (reference sequence). The ends were cut back, 1 base at V and 4 bases at J, with 12 bases in the middle. The CDR3 DNA reads TGTGCCACCAGCAGAGCTTTGGATCGCTCAGATACGCAGTATTTT. Protein product: CATSRALDRSDTQYF.

This clonotype appeared many times. CDR3 protein: CASSSHMDTQYF. The DNA for the CDR3 is TGTGCCAGCAGCTCACATATGGATACGCAGTATTTT. The genes are TRBV7-2 and TRBJ2-3; D is unresolved. V was trimmed by 4 bases and J by 6 bases, leaving 8 bases between them. Germline CDR1 is SGHTA and CDR2 is FQGNSA. The CDR3 is made up of 12 amino acids.

This clonotype was counted ten times or more. The rearrangement links TRBV20-1 to TRBJ1-2, with no clear D. With 4 bases removed from V and 4 bases from J, the gap between germline ends came to 16 bases. The CDR3 extends over 14 amino acids. Germline V gives CDR1 DFQATT, CDR2 SNEGSKA (reference sequence). In DNA form, the CDR3 reads TGCAGTGCTATCGGTCAGGATCTCAGCTATGGCTACACCTTC. It specifies CSAIGQDLSYGYTF.

The V and J genes are TRBV9 and TRBJ1-1, with D possibly matching TRBD1 (6 bases). Trimming removed 6 bases at V and 6 bases at J, with 18 bases between. Germline loops: CDR1 SGDLS, CDR2 YYNGEE. The CDR3 length is 14 residues. CDR3 DNA sequence: TGTGCCAGCAACCCCCCCGAGGGGGGCGCTGAAGCTTTCTTT. Protein product: CASNPPEGGAEAFF.

Only a few counts were recorded for this clonotype. The chain combines TRBV5-8 with TRBJ2-7, with D possibly matching TRBD2 (6 bases). The CDR3 has 15 amino acids. Germline CDR1 reads SGHTS; CDR2 reads YDEGEE. Trimming shortened V by 4 bases and J by 7 bases, and 21 bases separated the two germline ends. In DNA form, the CDR3 reads TGTGCCAGCAGCGGGGGGACTGCCCCTGGTGAAGAGCAGTACTTC. This sequence encodes CASSGGTAPGEEQYF. The entire variable domain, with the rest obtained from reference TRBV5-8 and TRBJ2-7, is as follows: EAGVTQSPTHLIKTRGQQATLRCSPISGHTSVYWYQQALGLGLQFLLWYDEGEERNRGNFPPRFSGRQFPNYSSELNVNALELEDSALYLCASSGGTAPGEEQYFGPGTRLTVT.

This clonotype was seen repeatedly, ten times or more. The V gene is TRBV2, the J gene TRBJ2-2; the match to TRBD2 covers 7 bases. Germline V lookup: CDR1 SNHLY, CDR2 FYNNEI. The CDR3 covers 13 residues. The V gene end was trimmed by 6 bases and the J gene end by 4 bases; junction bases not matched to a gene: 2. The CDR3 sequence is CASRRESTGELFF. The DNA for the CDR3 is TGTGCCAGCAGGCGGGAGAGCACCGGGGAGCTGTTTTTT. Filled out from reference TRBV2 and TRBJ2-2, the complete variable domain reads EPEVTQTPSHQVTQMGQEVILRCVPISNHLYFYWYRQILGQKVEFLVSFYNNEISEKSEIFDDQFSVERPDGSNFTLKIRSTKLEDSAMYFCASRRESTGELFFGEGSRLTVL.

The J gene is TRBJ1-5, the V gene TRBV4-2; D remains ambiguous. Germline V lookup: CDR1 LGHNA, CDR2 YNFKEQ. This CDR3 comprises 14 residues. The ends were cut back, 2 bases at V and 4 bases at J, with 9 bases in the middle. The CDR3 loop is CASSQSGKNQPQHF. In DNA form, the CDR3 reads TGTGCCAGCAGCCAAAGTGGGAAGAATCAGCCCCAGCATTTT.

V gene TRBV9 combines with J gene TRBJ2-7; 8 nucleotides align to TRBD2. This CDR3 comprises 15 residues. V lost 4 bases, J lost 2 bases, and 8 bases stayed unmatched. The germline V gene encodes CDR1 SGDLS and CDR2 YYNGEE. CDR3 amino acids: CASSLTPGGPYEQYF. As DNA, the CDR3 is TGTGCCAGCAGCTTAACCCCGGGGGGGCCCTACGAGCAGTACTTC.

This clonotype was counted at least ten times. The chain recombines TRBV4-2 with TRBJ2-7, with D perhaps matching TRBD1 or TRBD2 (5 bases each). CDR1 is LGHNA and CDR2 is YNFKEQ in the germline V gene. The CDR3 length is 12 residues. The V end lost 0 bases, the J end lost 9 bases, and 9 bases lay between the germline ends. The CDR3 nucleotides are TGTGCCAGCAGCCAAGATTGGGACCGGCAGTACTTC. Translated: CASSQDWDRQYF.

The chain carries TRBV2 and TRBJ1-1; D remains ambiguous. Germline-derived CDR1 and CDR2 are SNHLY and FYNNEI. The CDR3 length is 13 residues. The germline V and J ends were trimmed by 1 base and 3 bases, with 6 bases remaining between them. CDR3 protein: CASSEGQYTEAFF. In nucleotides, the CDR3 is TGTGCCAGCAGTGAAGGACAATACACTGAAGCTTTCTTT.

This clonotype was counted ten times or more. V gene TRBV27 combines with J gene TRBJ2-7; 8 bases fit TRBD2. Germline V gene sequence: CDR1 MNHEY, CDR2 SMNVEV (reference sequence). The J segment lost 6 bases and the V segment lost 3 bases, leaving 7 bases of the junction unmatched. The CDR3 is made up of 14 amino acids. The CDR3 region is CASSFGRAATEQYF. In nucleotides, the CDR3 is TGTGCCAGCAGTTTCGGGAGGGCCGCTACCGAGCAGTACTTC.

The chain recombines TRBV4-3 with TRBJ2-5, with 9 bases that match TRBD2. V was pared by 3 bases and J by 6 bases, with 8 bases of the junction left unmatched. The germline V gene encodes CDR1 LGHNA and CDR2 YSLEER. This CDR3 region has 15 residues. CDR3 sequence (DNA): TGCGCCAGCAGCCAGCAACTAGCGGGTATACAGACCCAGTACTTC. Protein sequence: CASSQQLAGIQTQYF.

This clonotype was counted at least ten times. The genes are TRBV7-9 and TRBJ2-3; TRBD1 agrees at 7 bases. V was clipped by 5 bases and J by 0 bases; unmatched bases: 2. Germline V gene lookup returns CDR1 SEHNR and CDR2 FQNEAQ (reference sequence). The CDR3 is 14 residues long. The CDR3 DNA is TGTGCCAGCAGCCTGGACAGGAGCACAGATACGCAGTATTTT. Residues: CASSLDRSTDTQYF.

The chain uses TRBV6-1 and TRBJ2-3, with D unresolved. In germline, CDR1 is MNHNS, CDR2 SASEGT. The CDR3 is made up of 14 amino acids. V lost 1 base and J 1 base, leaving 6 bases between the germline ends. This CDR3 is CASSEGTRTDTQYF. The CDR3 DNA is TGTGCCAGCAGTGAAGGGACCCGCACAGATACGCAGTATTTT.

The chain recombines TRBV3-1 with TRBJ2-3, with TRBD2 as a possible D gene (6 bases). This CDR3 is built from 17 residues. V lost 1 base, J lost 4 bases, and 18 bases lay in between. Germline V gene sequence: CDR1 LGHDT, CDR2 YNNKEL (reference sequence). The chain's CDR3 is CASSQVLGWRGPDTQYF. The CDR3 DNA reads as TGTGCCAGCAGCCAAGTTTTGGGTTGGCGGGGCCCAGATACGCAGTATTTT.